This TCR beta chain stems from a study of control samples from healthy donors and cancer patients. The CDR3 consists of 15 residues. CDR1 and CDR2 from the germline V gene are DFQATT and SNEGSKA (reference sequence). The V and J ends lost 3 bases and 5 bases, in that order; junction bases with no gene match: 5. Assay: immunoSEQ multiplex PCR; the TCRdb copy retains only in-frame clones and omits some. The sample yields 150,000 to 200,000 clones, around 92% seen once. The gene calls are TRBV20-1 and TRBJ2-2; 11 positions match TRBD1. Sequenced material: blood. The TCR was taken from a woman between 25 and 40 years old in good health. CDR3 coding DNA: TGCAGTGCTAGTGGACAGGGGGCGATAACCGGGGAGCTGTTTTTT. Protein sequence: CSASGQGAITGELFF.